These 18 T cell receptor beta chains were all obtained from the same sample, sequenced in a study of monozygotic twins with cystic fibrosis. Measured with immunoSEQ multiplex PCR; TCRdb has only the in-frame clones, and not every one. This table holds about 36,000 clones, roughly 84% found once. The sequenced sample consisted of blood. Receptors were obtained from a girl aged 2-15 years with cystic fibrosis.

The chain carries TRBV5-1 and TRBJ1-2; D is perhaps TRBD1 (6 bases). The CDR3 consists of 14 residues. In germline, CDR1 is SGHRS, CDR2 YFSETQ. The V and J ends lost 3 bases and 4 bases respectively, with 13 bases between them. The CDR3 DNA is TGCGCCAGCAGCTCAGGACAGTCTTCCTATGGCTACACCTTC. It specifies CASSSGQSSYGYTF.

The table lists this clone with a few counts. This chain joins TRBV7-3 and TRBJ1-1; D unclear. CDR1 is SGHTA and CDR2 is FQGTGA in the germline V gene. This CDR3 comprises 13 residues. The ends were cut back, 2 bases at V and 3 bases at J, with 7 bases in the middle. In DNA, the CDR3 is TGTGCCAGCAGCTTAGATCGGGACACTGAAGCTTTCTTT. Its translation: CASSLDRDTEAFF.

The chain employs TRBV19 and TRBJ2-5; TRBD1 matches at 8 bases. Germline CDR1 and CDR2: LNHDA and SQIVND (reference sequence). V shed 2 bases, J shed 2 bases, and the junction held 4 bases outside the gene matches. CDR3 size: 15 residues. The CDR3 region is CASSIIGTGQETQYF. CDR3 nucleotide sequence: TGTGCCAGTAGTATAATCGGGACAGGTCAAGAGACCCAGTACTTC. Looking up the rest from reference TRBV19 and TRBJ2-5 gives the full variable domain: DGGITQSPKYLFRKEGQNVTLSCEQNLNHDAMYWYRQDPGQGLRLIYYSQIVNDFQKGDIAEGYSVSREKKESFPLTVTSAQKNPTAFYLCASSIIGTGQETQYFGPGTRLLVL.

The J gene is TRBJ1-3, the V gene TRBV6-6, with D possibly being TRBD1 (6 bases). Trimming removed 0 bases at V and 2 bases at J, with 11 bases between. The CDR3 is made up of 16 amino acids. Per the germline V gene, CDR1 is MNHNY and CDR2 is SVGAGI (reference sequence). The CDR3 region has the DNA TGTGCCAGCAGTTACTCAGTCAGGGGCGCTGGAAACACCATATATTTT. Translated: CASSYSVRGAGNTIYF.

The CDR3 coding sequence is TGTGCCAGCAGCTTGCTCTTGGGCAAGGGCGTAAGAACTGAAGCTTTCTTT. Protein: CASSLLLGKGVRTEAFF. The chain carries TRBV5-4 and TRBJ1-1; no clear D gene. Trimming took 1 base from V and 5 from J, leaving 21 bases between them. The CDR3 sequence is 17 residues long. Germline assignment: CDR1 SGHNT and CDR2 YYREEE (reference sequence).

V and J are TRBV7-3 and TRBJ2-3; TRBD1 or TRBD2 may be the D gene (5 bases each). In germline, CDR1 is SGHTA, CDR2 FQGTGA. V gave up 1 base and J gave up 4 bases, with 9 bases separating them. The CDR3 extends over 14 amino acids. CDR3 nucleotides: TGTGCCAGCAGCTTAAAGGGACCCTCAGATACGCAGTATTTT. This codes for CASSLKGPSDTQYF.

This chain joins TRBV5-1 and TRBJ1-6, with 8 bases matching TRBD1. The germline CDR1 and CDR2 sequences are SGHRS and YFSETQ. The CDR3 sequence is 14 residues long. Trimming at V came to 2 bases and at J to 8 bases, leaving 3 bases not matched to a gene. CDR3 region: CASSFRGQDSPLHF. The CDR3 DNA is TGCGCCAGCAGCTTCAGGGGGCAGGATTCACCCCTCCACTTT.

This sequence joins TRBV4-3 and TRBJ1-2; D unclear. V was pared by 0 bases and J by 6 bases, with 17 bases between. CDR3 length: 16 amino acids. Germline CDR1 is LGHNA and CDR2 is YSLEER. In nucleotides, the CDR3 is TGCGCCAGCAGCCAAGATCACACCTACTCTTTTGATGGCTACACCTTC. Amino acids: CASSQDHTYSFDGYTF.

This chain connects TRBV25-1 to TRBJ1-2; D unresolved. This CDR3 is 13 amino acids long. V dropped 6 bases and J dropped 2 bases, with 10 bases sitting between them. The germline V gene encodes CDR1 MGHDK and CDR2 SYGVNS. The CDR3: CASSATQNYGYTF. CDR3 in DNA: TGTGCCAGCAGCGCGACTCAAAACTATGGCTACACCTTC.

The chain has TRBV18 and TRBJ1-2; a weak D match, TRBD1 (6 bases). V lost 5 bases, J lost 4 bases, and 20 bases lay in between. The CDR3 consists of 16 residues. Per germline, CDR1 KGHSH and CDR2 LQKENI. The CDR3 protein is CASSTTQGQGGYGYTF. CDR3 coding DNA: TGTGCCAGCTCAACCACACAGGGACAAGGCGGCTATGGCTACACCTTC.

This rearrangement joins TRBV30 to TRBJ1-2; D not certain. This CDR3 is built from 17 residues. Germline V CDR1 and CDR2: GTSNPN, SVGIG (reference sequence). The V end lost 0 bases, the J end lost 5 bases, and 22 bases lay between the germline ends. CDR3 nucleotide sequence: TGTGCCTGGAGTGTACGGGCGGTACAGCCCAAAAGGTATGGCTACACCTTC. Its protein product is CAWSVRAVQPKRYGYTF.

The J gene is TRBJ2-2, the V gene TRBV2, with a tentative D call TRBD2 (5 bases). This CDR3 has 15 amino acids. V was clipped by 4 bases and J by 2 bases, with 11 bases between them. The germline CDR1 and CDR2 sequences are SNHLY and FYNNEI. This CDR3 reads CASSGRPANTGELFF. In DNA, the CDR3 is TGTGCCAGCAGTGGGAGGCCCGCTAACACCGGGGAGCTGTTTTTT.

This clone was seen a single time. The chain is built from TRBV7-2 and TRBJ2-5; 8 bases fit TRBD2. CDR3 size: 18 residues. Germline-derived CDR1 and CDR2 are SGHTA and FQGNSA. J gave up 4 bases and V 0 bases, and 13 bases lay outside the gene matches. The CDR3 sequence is CASSLALTGGPAGETQYF. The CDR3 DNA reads TGTGCCAGCAGCTTAGCGCTGACGGGGGGGCCTGCCGGAGAGACCCAGTACTTC.

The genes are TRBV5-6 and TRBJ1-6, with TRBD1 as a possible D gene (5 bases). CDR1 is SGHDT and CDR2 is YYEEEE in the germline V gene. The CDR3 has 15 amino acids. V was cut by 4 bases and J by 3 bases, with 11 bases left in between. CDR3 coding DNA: TGTGCCAGCAGCCCAGGGTATCACTATAATTCACCCCTCCACTTT. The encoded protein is CASSPGYHYNSPLHF.

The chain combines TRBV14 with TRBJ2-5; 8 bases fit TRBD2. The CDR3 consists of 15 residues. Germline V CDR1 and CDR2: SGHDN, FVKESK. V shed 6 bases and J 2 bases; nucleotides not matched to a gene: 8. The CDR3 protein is CASSPRTSRQETQYF. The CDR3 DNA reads TGTGCCAGCAGTCCACGGACTAGCAGACAAGAGACCCAGTACTTC. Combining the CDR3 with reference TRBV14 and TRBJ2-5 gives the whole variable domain EAGVTQFPSHSVIEKGQTVTLRCDPISGHDNLYWYRRVMGKEIKFLLHFVKESKQDESGMPNNRFLAERTGGTYSTLKVQPAELEDSGVYFCASSPRTSRQETQYFGPGTRLLVL.

The CDR3 is CARSRGPIQGQNSPLHF. The CDR3, as DNA: TGTGCCAGAAGCAGAGGGCCTATACAGGGTCAGAATTCACCCCTCCACTTT. The chain joins TRBV5-3 to TRBJ1-6, with D perhaps matching TRBD1 (6 bases). TRBV5-3 is an open reading frame whose function is uncertain. V lost 4 bases to trimming and J lost 7 bases, with 21 bases between them. The CDR3 has 17 residues.

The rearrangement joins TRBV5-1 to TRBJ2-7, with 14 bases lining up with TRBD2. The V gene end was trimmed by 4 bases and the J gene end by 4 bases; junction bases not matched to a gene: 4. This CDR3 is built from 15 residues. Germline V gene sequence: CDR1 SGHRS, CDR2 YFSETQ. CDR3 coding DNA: TGCGCCAGCAGCGCCGGACTAGCGGGGGGATACGAGCAGTACTTC. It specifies CASSAGLAGGYEQYF.

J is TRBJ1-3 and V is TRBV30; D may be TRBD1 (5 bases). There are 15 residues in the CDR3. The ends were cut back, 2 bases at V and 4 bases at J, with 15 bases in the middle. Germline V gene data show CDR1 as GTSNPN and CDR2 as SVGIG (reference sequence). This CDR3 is CAWSPVGVGGNTIYF. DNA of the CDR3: TGTGCCTGGAGTCCCGTAGGGGTGGGAGGAAACACCATATATTTT.